A selection of T cell receptor beta chains follows, all from one sample in a study of cytomegalovirus exposure and HLA in healthy donors. Data came from immunoSEQ multiplex PCR; TCRdb stores just in-frame clones and leaves some out. Of about 110,000 clones listed, 69% are singletons. Sequencing was carried out using PBMCs. The origin of the receptors is a woman aged 65 to 85 in good health and CMV-seropositive. Each CDR3 is given with its conserved first and last residue. A D gene is named only where the DNA matches it firmly. Rows give clone size only sometimes, using once, few, many, or a class for an expanded clone.

abundance	j_gene	d_gene	v_gene	CDR3nt	CDR3aa
.	TRBJ1-2	TRBD1	TRBV10-3	TGTGCCATCAGTACAGGGGGAAACTATGGCTACACCTTC	CAISTGGNYGYTF
.	TRBJ2-7	.	TRBV10-1	TGCGCCAGCAGTGAGAACCGAGGTGGTTACGAGCAGTACTTC	CASSENRGGYEQYF
once	TRBJ1-5	TRBD1	TRBV7-2	TGTGCCAGCAGCTTAGCGGGACAGGTGGTTGGAAATCAGCCCCAGCATTTT	CASSLAGQVVGNQPQHF
.	TRBJ2-3	.	TRBV27	TGTGCCAGCAGTTTATTGGGGGGGACAGGCTATGGCACAGATACGCAGTATTTT	CASSLLGGTGYGTDTQYF
.	TRBJ2-7	.	TRBV7-9	TGTGCCAGCAGCTCCCGTACAGGGGTTGAGGACTACGACGAGCAGTACTTC	CASSSRTGVEDYDEQYF
.	TRBJ1-5	.	TRBV27	TGTGCCAGCAGGCTACAGGGAAGCAATCAGCCCCAGCATTTT	CASRLQGSNQPQHF
.	TRBJ1-6	.	TRBV7-8	TGTGCCAGCAGCTTAATTTCAGGGGTAAATTCACCCCTCCACTTT	CASSLISGVNSPLHF
.	TRBJ2-1	TRBD2	TRBV10-2	TGCGCCAGCAGTGACGGTAGCGGGGGCTACAATGAGCAGTTCTTC	CASSDGSGGYNEQFF
once	TRBJ2-3	TRBD2	TRBV5-1	TGCGCCAGCAGCGCTAGGGGGACTAGCGGGAGCAGCACAGATACGCAGTATTTT	CASSARGTSGSSTDTQYF
.	TRBJ2-7	.	TRBV7-6	TGTGCCAGCTCAAGGACAGAATCCTACGAGCAGTACTTC	CASSRTESYEQYF
few	TRBJ1-1	.	TRBV19	TGTGCCAGTAGTTCGCCGGTTGAAGCTTTCTTT	CASSSPVEAFF
few	TRBJ1-2	TRBD1	TRBV10-3	TGTGCCACCGGGGGGACAGGGGAGTATGGCTACACCTTC	CATGGTGEYGYTF
.	TRBJ1-2	.	TRBV19	TGTGCCAGTAGCACCCTATGGGGCTACACCTTC	CASSTLWGYTF
.	TRBJ1-2	TRBD1	TRBV13	TGTGCCAGCAGCTTTCGACAGGGAGAGGGCGGCTACACCTTC	CASSFRQGEGGYTF
.	TRBJ2-2	TRBD2	TRBV7-9	TGTGCCAGCAGCTACGACCTAGCGGGAGATAACACCGGGGAGCTGTTTTTT	CASSYDLAGDNTGELFF
.	TRBJ2-5	.	TRBV4-2	TGTGCCAGCAGCCAAGATAAGGAGGGCCCCACAGAGACCCAGTACTTC	CASSQDKEGPTETQYF
.	TRBJ2-5	TRBD2	TRBV2	TGTGCCAGCGCCGGGACTAGCGAGGGAGAGACCCAGTACTTC	CASAGTSEGETQYF
.	TRBJ1-4	TRBD1	TRBV5-1	TGCGCCAGCAGCGAGGGGGCGGTAACTAATGAAAAACTGTTTTTT	CASSEGAVTNEKLFF
.	TRBJ1-5	.	TRBV11-2	TGTGCCAGCAGCTTAGCGGAGAATCAGCCCCAGCATTTT	CASSLAENQPQHF
.	TRBJ2-5	.	TRBV6-1	TGTGCCAGCAGTGTAACGGTTCAAGAGACCCAGTACTTC	CASSVTVQETQYF
.	TRBJ2-7	.	TRBV21-1	TGTGCCAGCAGCAAAGCGCGTGGGACAGAAAACTACGAGCAGTACTTC	CASSKARGTENYEQYF
.	TRBJ1-4	TRBD1	TRBV27	TGTGCCAGCAGCCCCTATGACCGGACAGGGCGAGAAAAACTGTTTTTT	CASSPYDRTGREKLFF
.	TRBJ1-2	.	TRBV28	TGTCGGACGGGAGGGGGTAGGGACACCTTC	CRTGGGRDTF
.	TRBJ2-7	TRBD1	TRBV19	TGTGCCAGTAGTACGGGGCAGGGGGTCTACGAGCAGTACTTC	CASSTGQGVYEQYF
.	TRBJ1-4	.	TRBV6-5	TGTGCCAGCAGTTCCTCTGGGGCAGGGAATGAAAAACTGTTTTTT	CASSSSGAGNEKLFF
.	TRBJ2-1	TRBD1	TRBV2	TGTGCCAGCGGACAGGCGAGCTCCTACAATGAGCAGTTCTTC	CASGQASSYNEQFF
.	TRBJ2-7	.	TRBV18	TGTGCCAGCTCACCAATCCCCCGCAGTTCTCTCTACGAGCAGTACTTC	CASSPIPRSSLYEQYF
.	TRBJ1-1	.	TRBV30	TGTGCCTGGACGGGGGGTACCACTGAAGCTTTCTTT	CAWTGGTTEAFF
few	TRBJ2-3	.	TRBV27	TGTGCCAGCAGTTTAACGCCCGGAGACGTGTTCATGGATACGCAGTATTTT	CASSLTPGDVFMDTQYF
.	TRBJ2-5	TRBD1	TRBV7-7	TGTGCTAGCAGCTTAGCAGGGGGAGAGACCCAGTACTTC	CASSLAGGETQYF
.	TRBJ1-5	TRBD1	TRBV4-1	TGCGCCAGCAGCCAAGATGGGGGACAGATGAATCAGCCCCAGCATTTT	CASSQDGGQMNQPQHF
few	TRBJ1-4	.	TRBV4-3	TGCGCCAGCAGCCAAGAAGGGGGGGGCGATGAAAAACTGTTTTTT	CASSQEGGGDEKLFF
.	TRBJ2-7	.	TRBV28	TGTGCCAGCAGTTCAAGTACTATGGAGCAGTACTTC	CASSSSTMEQYF
.	TRBJ2-2	.	TRBV9	TGTGCCAGCAGGGAGGCTCCCGACACCGGGGAGCTGTTTTTT	CASREAPDTGELFF
.	TRBJ2-3	TRBD1	TRBV10-3	TGTGCCATCAGTGGGGGACAGATGGAAGTTGATACGCAGTATTTT	CAISGGQMEVDTQYF